A selection of T cell receptor beta chains follows, all from one sample in a study of early T cells in non-severe SARS-CoV-2 infection. From the 5' RACE reads, TCRdb called clonotypes with MiXCR, one entry per CDR3 protein. The top ten hold more than 6.5% of the sample, which has roughly 110,000 distinct CDR3 sequences, around 10% seen once. Sequencing was done on a sample of whole blood. The receptors derive from an adult who was a healthcare worker with PCR-confirmed SARS-CoV-2 infection or an uninfected control (not recorded which). Both conserved end residues are part of each CDR3. Each record gives: J gene, clone size, V gene, D gene, CDR3 DNA, CDR3 protein. D genes are given only for firm matches. The listing skips clone size in some rows; elsewhere it reads once, few, many or a size class.

>TRBJ2-3|many|TRBV28|TRBD2
TGTGCCAGCAGTTTGACTAGCGGGAGAGGAGGGTATTTT
CASSLTSGRGGYF
>TRBJ1-2|-|TRBV9|-
TGTGCCAGCAGCGTAGAACACCGGTTTCCCACCTTC
CASSVEHRFPTF
>TRBJ1-6|-|TRBV6-6|-
TGTGCCAGCAGTTACCTGGTAGCGACCCAGGCCCTCCACTTT
CASSYLVATQALHF
>TRBJ2-2|-|TRBV6-4|-
TGTGCCAGCAGTCCAGACAGCTACACCGGGGAGCTGTTTTTT
CASSPDSYTGELFF
>TRBJ1-1|many|TRBV5-4|TRBD1
TGTGCCAGCAGCCCGGGACAGGGGAATGAAGCTTTCTTT
CASSPGQGNEAFF
>TRBJ2-3|-|TRBV7-6|TRBD2
TGTGCCAGCAGCTTAACTAGCGGGACGAGGGATGCAGATACGCAGTATTTT
CASSLTSGTRDADTQYF
>TRBJ1-1|many|TRBV20-1|-
TGCAGTGCCAGGACCGGGGCGAACACTGAAGCTTTCTTT
CSARTGANTEAFF
>TRBJ1-4|few|TRBV18|-
TGTGCCAGCTCACCGTCTCAAGGGGTTGGGAATGAAAAACTGTTTTTT
CASSPSQGVGNEKLFF
>TRBJ2-1|many|TRBV5-1|TRBD2
TGCGCCAGCAGCTACGGGAGGGATTTTTATAATGAGCAGTTCTTC
CASSYGRDFYNEQFF
>TRBJ2-1|-|TRBV12-1|-
TGTGCCAGCAGCACCTCGAGTGTGCGGGAGAAAGGGAATGAGCAGTTCTTC
CASSTSSVREKGNEQFF
>TRBJ1-2|-|TRBV4-3|TRBD1
TGCGCCAGCAGCCAAGCGAGGACAGGGAAAGATGGCTACACCTTC
CASSQARTGKDGYTF
>TRBJ1-6|-|TRBV11-2|-
TGTGCCAGCAGCTCCCCTGGCTCCCCGCCCCTCCACTTT
CASSSPGSPPLHF
>TRBJ2-3|-|TRBV4-3|TRBD2
TGCGCCAGCAGTCGGGGTCCGGGACTAGCGGGAGGCACAGATACGCAGTATTTT
CASSRGPGLAGGTDTQYF
>TRBJ2-1|many|TRBV7-9|TRBD1
TGTGCCAGCAGCCCGGGACAGTCTTACAATGAGCAGTTCTTC
CASSPGQSYNEQFF
>TRBJ2-1|many|TRBV20-1|-
TGCAGTGCTAGAGATACCAAGAGATATCAGCCCTACAATGAGCAGTTCTTC
CSARDTKRYQPYNEQFF
>TRBJ1-5|-|TRBV19|-
TGTGCCAGTAGTATAATAGGAGGCGGGAATAGCAATCAGCCCCAGCATTTT
CASSIIGGGNSNQPQHF
>TRBJ2-3|many|TRBV4-2|-
TGTGCCAGCACCTCAATGGCCCTCGCAGATACGCAGTATTTT
CASTSMALADTQYF
>TRBJ2-1|-|TRBV12-3/TRBV12-4|TRBD2
TGTGCCAGCAGGGCTAGCGGGAGTTGGCAGTTCTTC
CASRASGSWQFF
>TRBJ2-1|-|TRBV5-5|TRBD1
TGTGCCAGCAGCTCCGCCCTCAGGGGGAATGAGCAGTTCTTC
CASSSALRGNEQFF
>TRBJ2-1|many|TRBV11-2|TRBD1
TGTGCCAGCAGTTCCCAGGGGGCTGGAGAGCAGTTCTTC
CASSSQGAGEQFF